The sequence of this T cell receptor beta chain was determined in a study of blood T cell repertoires in COVID-19 (TCRdb year 2020). Looking at the study overall: The collaborator samples originated in the United States, Italy and Spain and spanned the acute and convalescent phases of COVID-19. The repertoires were made available in a free public database intended to serve as a resource for research on the immune response to SARS-CoV-2. Where available, HLA class I and class II types were taken from metadata supplied by the sample provider and were not determined by assay-based typing. The material from the prospective study consisted of cDNA or gDNA derived from T cells, B-cell-depleted T cells, or PBMCs. Subjects who had been exposed to COVID-19, were actively infected with it, or had recovered from it provided the deeply sampled blood TCRbeta repertoires that made up the dataset. The samples were drawn from the first 160 participants of the ongoing ImmuneRACE study and from some 1,300 subjects provided by 6 global collaborators. Nearly every sample came with metadata listing a de-identified subject ID, COVID-19 status, age in years and sex.

Of note for this clone: This receptor's antigen is unknown. No per-base quality is available; no much larger clone lies one base away.

Overall results and qualifications from the work: The amount of clinical and demographic metadata varied by source and participant and was provided uncurated.

TCRbeta CDR3 regions were amplified from genomic DNA by means of the immunoSEQ Assay, a bias-controlled multiplex PCR. In the source study's methods: Within the assay, amplification of reference gene primers was used to estimate how many nucleated cells each sample contained. To quantify the absolute abundance of each unique TCRbeta CDR3 rearrangement, sequence reads were collapsed and filtered. Productive Simpson clonality was computed per sample as the square root of Simpson's diversity index over productive rearrangements. Entries here come from immuneACCESS through TCRdb and include only in-frame sequences with V and J called. Some clones fail to appear in such tables; in the studies checked, an unresolved V gene covers under half of the shortfall, and the cause of the remainder is unknown. V, J and clone size derive from that table, while D and trimming were established from the DNA sequence. The table for this sample lists hundreds of thousands of clones; approximately 82% of them were counted only once. Roughly 4.6% of the sample is held by the ten biggest clonotypes.

Whole blood was collected in K2EDTA tubes by collaborating institutions according to the institutions' own protocols. For TCRbeta analysis, collaborator samples were shipped as frozen whole blood, as isolated PBMCs, or as DNA extracted from either sample type. Here V drops 7 bases and J drops 0 bases, and the junction holds 8 bases not matched to any gene. The CDR3 spans 15 residues, from the cysteine through the phenylalanine. Only the CDR3 DNA is retained, 45 bases long and in frame from the first base. CDR1 and CDR2, per the germline V gene (reference sequence), are MNHNY and SVGAGI. The sample consisted of peripheral blood. The chain couples TRBV6-6 to TRBJ2-5; 7 middle bases align to TRBD1. The sequence was collected from a woman at least 80 years old with active or convalescent COVID-19. The CDR3 is CASTVPQGNQETQYF. The sequence in DNA is TGTGCCAGCACCGTCCCACAGGGGAACCAAGAGACCCAGTACTTC.